Each of the 30 T cell receptor beta chains below was sequenced from the same sample in a study of Graves' ophthalmopathy and Graves' hyperthyroidism. Amplified TCR beta CDR3 regions were obtained using RNA transcripts as template. First-round RT-PCR with HTBI primers preceded a second-round multiplex PCR. TCRdb reanalysed the multiplex PCR reads using MiXCR and keeps one entry per CDR3 protein. The sample lists 300,000 to 400,000 distinct CDR3 sequences, about a sixth occurring once. The specimen sequenced was peripheral blood. These receptor sequences come from an adult woman with stable Graves' hyperthyroidism.

This clonotype was found a few times. The chain uses TRBV4-1 and TRBJ1-6; D is unresolved. Germline-derived CDR1 and CDR2 are MGHRA and YSYEKL. CDR3 size: 14 residues. Trimming shortened V by 1 base and J by 6 bases, and 7 bases separated the two germline ends. CDR3 loop: CASSQAGLNSPLHF. The CDR3 nucleotides read TGCGCCAGCAGCCAAGCAGGACTTAATTCACCCCTCCACTTT.

This clonotype was seen many times. This sequence joins TRBV28 and TRBJ2-2; D uncertain. Trimming took off 2 bases at V and 6 bases at J, with 10 bases between the two ends. Germline-derived CDR1 and CDR2 are MDHEN and SYDVKM. The CDR3 extends over 14 amino acids. The CDR3 region is CASSLGPQAGELFF. In DNA form, the CDR3 reads TGTGCCAGCAGTTTAGGCCCCCAGGCCGGGGAGCTGTTTTTT.

This clonotype appeared many times. The chain links TRBV6-2 or TRBV6-3 to TRBJ2-2; 8 nucleotides line up with TRBD2. CDR3 size: 13 residues. The junction had 3 bases not matched to a gene; V was cut back by 6 bases and J by 6 bases. Looked up from germline, CDR1 is MNHEY and CDR2 is SVGEGT. The CDR3 DNA reads TGTGCCAGCAGATGGGGACTAGCCGGGGAGCTGTTTTTT. Residues: CASRWGLAGELFF.

Ten or more counts support this clonotype. The chain uses TRBV20-1 and TRBJ2-7; 8 bases are a match to TRBD2. After removal of 3 bases from V and 1 base from J, the junction contained 8 bases not matched to a gene. Per germline, CDR1 DFQATT and CDR2 SNEGSKA (reference sequence). CDR3 size: 15 residues. The CDR3 spells CSASGGGKQSYEQYF. The DNA of the CDR3 is TGCAGTGCTAGCGGGGGGGGAAAGCAATCCTACGAGCAGTACTTC.

In this sample, this clonotype turned up a few times. The chain links TRBV6-1 to TRBJ1-6, with D perhaps TRBD1 (6 bases). The V end lost 4 bases, the J end lost 7 bases, and 8 bases lay between the germline ends. CDR1 and CDR2 from the germline V gene are MNHNS and SASEGT. The CDR3 extends over 13 amino acids. The CDR3 loop is CASSGQENSPLHF. As DNA, the CDR3 is TGTGCCAGCAGTGGACAGGAGAATTCACCCCTCCACTTT.

This clonotype was recorded many times. The rearrangement uses TRBV28 and TRBJ1-5; 9 bases align to TRBD1. V dropped 7 bases and J dropped 3; count of bases not matched to a gene: 13. The CDR3 runs to 17 residues. Germline values: CDR1 MDHEN, CDR2 SYDVKM. The CDR3 DNA reads as TGTGCCAGCACCGCACAGGGGGCGCTTGGCAACAATCAGCCCCAGCATTTT. Protein sequence: CASTAQGALGNNQPQHF.

This clonotype was seen a few times. This clone may be a read error of a much larger clone one base away. The chain combines TRBV7-9 with TRBJ2-5, with 11 bases that match TRBD2. The CDR3 runs to 14 residues. Germline CDR1 is SEHNR and CDR2 is FQNEAQ (reference sequence). DNA for the CDR3: TGTGCCAGCAGGTCTAGCGGGAGGAAAGAGACCCAGCACTTC. It codes for CASRSSGRKETQHF. Combining the CDR3 with reference TRBV7-9 and TRBJ2-5 gives the whole variable domain DTGVSQNPRHKITKRGQNVTFRCDPISEHNRLYWYRQTLGQGPEFLTYFQNEAQLEKSRLLSDRFSAERPKGSFSTLEIQRTEQGDSAMYLCASRSSGRKETQHFGPGTRLLVL.

A word on this clonotype: Compared with germline, one end of the junction differs, possibly owing to a read error. The chain uses TRBV3-1 and TRBJ2-5; 7 bases match TRBD2. CDR3 length: 16 residues. Germline CDR1 and CDR2: LGHDT and YNNKEL (reference sequence). The CDR3 DNA reads as TGTGCCAGCAACCAAGTTAGGGAGGGCCCTCGAGAGACCCAGTACTTC. It encodes CASNQVREGPRETQYF.

In this sample, this clonotype turned up a few times. V is TRBV3-1 and J is TRBJ2-7; TRBD1 matches 8 bases. The CDR3 extends over 14 amino acids. Per the germline V gene, CDR1 is LGHDT and CDR2 is YNNKEL (reference sequence). V shed 4 bases and J 2 bases; nucleotides not matched to a gene: 4. The CDR3 loop is CASSLRGLPYEQYF. Written as DNA, the CDR3 is TGTGCCAGCAGCCTCAGGGGGCTCCCCTACGAGCAGTACTTC.

This clonotype occurred a few times. This rearrangement joins TRBV4-1 to TRBJ2-5; TRBD2 aligns across 9 bases. After removal of 0 bases from V and 2 bases from J, the junction contained 4 bases not matched to a gene. The CDR3 consists of 16 residues. Per the germline V gene, CDR1 is MGHRA and CDR2 is YSYEKL. This CDR3 is CASSQDIAGEQETQYF. The CDR3 coding sequence is TGCGCCAGCAGCCAAGATATAGCGGGAGAGCAAGAGACCCAGTACTTC.

This clonotype has just a few counts. One end of the junction varies from germline; a read error may be responsible. J is TRBJ2-2 and V is TRBV28, with D possibly being TRBD2 (5 bases). The V gene's germline CDR1 is MDHEN and CDR2 SYDVKM. CDR3 length equals 17 residues. The CDR3 nucleotides are TGTGCCAGCAGTCCCCTTTTTATAGACACCCACACCGGGGAGCTGTGTTTT. This codes for CASSPLFIDTHTGELCF.

This clonotype showed up many times. This sequence joins TRBV2 and TRBJ2-5; D is ambiguous. CDR3 size: 15 residues. V lost 3 bases, J lost 5 bases, and 16 bases lay in between. The germline V gene encodes CDR1 SNHLY and CDR2 FYNNEI. The CDR3 DNA sequence: TGTGCCAGCAGTGATAGTCGTTCGAGAGGCGAGACCCAGTACTTC. The encoded protein is CASSDSRSRGETQYF.

Only a few counts were recorded for this clonotype. This chain connects TRBV29-1 to TRBJ2-5; 9 nucleotides agree with TRBD2. V lost 6 bases to trimming and J lost 3 bases; unmatched junction nucleotides: 8. The CDR3 is 14 residues long. The V gene's germline CDR1 is SQVTM and CDR2 ANQGSEA. The CDR3 DNA follows: TGCAGCGTGGGCCTCAGACTAGCGGAAGAGACCCAGTACTTC. Translated, it gives CSVGLRLAEETQYF.

Ten or more counts support this clonotype. J is TRBJ1-5 and V is TRBV6-2 or TRBV6-3, with D possibly matching TRBD1 (6 bases). Germline CDR1 is MNHEY and CDR2 is SVGEGT. V was pared by 2 bases and J by 2 bases, with 16 bases between. The CDR3 sequence is 17 residues long. CDR3 DNA sequence: TGTGCCAGCAGTTACCTGGGACATGGGTACGGCAATCAGCCCCAGCATTTT. As protein: CASSYLGHGYGNQPQHF.

This clonotype was counted ten times or more. This chain connects TRBV5-1 to TRBJ1-1, with D unclear. Trimming left V 3 bases short and J 4 bases short, with 13 bases between. The CDR3 loop spans 14 amino acids. CDR1 is SGHRS, CDR2 YFSETQ, per germline. CDR3 nucleotides: TGCGCCAGCAGCTCGTCCCTACGGGGCACTGAAGCTTTCTTT. Its translation: CASSSSLRGTEAFF.

This clonotype occurred many times. V and J are TRBV28 and TRBJ2-5, with D possibly matching TRBD1 (6 bases). This CDR3 is built from 16 residues. CDR1 MDHEN and CDR2 SYDVKM come from the germline V gene. Trimming stripped 1 base from V and 3 bases from J, with 15 bases between. This chain's CDR3 is CASSLSGGRGKETQYF. The CDR3 DNA reads TGTGCCAGCAGTTTATCTGGGGGCCGGGGAAAAGAGACCCAGTACTTC.

This clonotype has only a few counts. J is TRBJ1-1 and V is TRBV12-3 or TRBV12-4; the D gene is possibly TRBD1 (6 bases). The V and J ends lost 5 bases and 2 bases respectively, with 9 bases between them. There are 13 residues in the CDR3. This CDR3 reads CASSGTPNTEAFF. CDR3 sequence (DNA): TGTGCCAGCAGTGGGACACCTAACACTGAAGCTTTCTTT.

Written as DNA, the CDR3 is TGTGCCAGCAAAATGGACCCTTTAATCGCTTTCTTT. The encoded protein is CASKMDPLIAFF. The V and J genes are TRBV12-3 or TRBV12-4 and TRBJ1-1, with no clear D. This CDR3 region has 12 residues. The germline V and J ends were trimmed by 7 bases and 11 bases, with 17 bases remaining between them.

This clonotype turned up a few times. The chain uses TRBV29-1 and TRBJ2-2; tentative D call: TRBD2 (5 bases). The germline CDR1 and CDR2 sequences are SQVTM and ANQGSEA. The CDR3 totals 14 residues. V shed 1 base and J shed 2 bases, with 8 bases lying between them. The CDR3 bases are TGCAGCGTTGAAGGTGGGAGAAACACCGGGGAGCTGTTTTTT. The encoded protein is CSVEGGRNTGELFF.

This clonotype was observed many times. This chain links TRBV7-6 with TRBJ1-1; the D gene is possibly TRBD1 (5 bases). This CDR3 has 14 amino acids. From germline, CDR1 is SGHVS and CDR2 FNYEAQ. The germline V and J ends were trimmed by 6 bases and 5 bases, with 16 bases remaining between them. DNA for the CDR3: TGTGCCAGCAGGGAATGGGTGGGGGAGACTGAAGCTTTCTTT. Its protein product is CASREWVGETEAFF.

The sample holds many counts of this clonotype. The chain links TRBV19 to TRBJ1-5; TRBD1 matches 7 bases. From germline, CDR1 is LNHDA and CDR2 SQIVND (reference sequence). With 6 bases clipped from V and 3 bases from J, the junction kept 8 bases outside the gene matches. The CDR3 extends over 15 amino acids. The CDR3 reads CASRNRDSVNQPQHF. CDR3 nucleotide sequence: TGTGCCAGTAGGAACCGGGACAGCGTCAATCAGCCCCAGCATTTT.

There are many counts of this clonotype. This chain joins TRBV2 and TRBJ1-5; no firm D call. V dropped 2 bases and J dropped 7 bases, with 12 bases sitting between them. From germline, CDR1 is SNHLY and CDR2 FYNNEI. The CDR3 loop spans 14 amino acids. CDR3 sequence: CASSELRERQPQHF. The CDR3 region has the DNA TGTGCCAGCAGTGAACTTCGGGAGCGGCAGCCCCAGCATTTT.

This clonotype has a count of ten or more. This chain links TRBV12-3 or TRBV12-4 with TRBJ1-2; D gene uncertain. V lost 6 bases, J lost 4 bases, and 18 bases lay in between. The CDR3 sequence is 15 residues long. CDR3 in DNA: TGTGCCAGCAGAAGAGGGTTTGGCGGATCCTATGGCTACACCTTC. This translates into CASRRGFGGSYGYTF.

In its sample, this clonotype was seen many times. This CDR3 reads CASSFRRAGEETQYF. CDR3 sequence (DNA): TGTGCCAGCAGCTTTCGGAGGGCCGGAGAAGAGACCCAGTACTTC. This chain joins TRBV11-2 and TRBJ2-5; TRBD2 might be the D (6 bases). In germline, CDR1 is SGHAT, CDR2 FQNNGV. This CDR3 is built from 15 residues. Trimming stripped 3 bases from V and 3 bases from J, with 14 bases between. Full variable domain (remainder filled in from reference TRBV11-2 and TRBJ2-5): EAGVAQSPRYKIIEKRQSVAFWCNPISGHATLYWYQQILGQGPKLLIQFQNNGVVDDSQLPKDRFSAERLKGVDSTLKIQPAKLEDSAVYLCASSFRRAGEETQYFGPGTRLLVL.

There are many counts of this clonotype. The V and J genes are TRBV7-2 and TRBJ1-2; possible D gene TRBD1, 5 bases. The CDR3 sequence is 17 residues long. Looked up from germline, CDR1 is SGHTA and CDR2 is FQGNSA. V shed 1 base and J shed 7 bases, with 22 bases lying between them. CDR3 residues: CASSLVYRTSGGTGYTF. The DNA of the CDR3 is TGTGCCAGCAGCTTAGTTTACAGGACCTCGGGAGGAACTGGCTACACCTTC.

This clonotype has at least ten counts. This chain joins TRBV30 and TRBJ2-4; 14 nucleotides match TRBD2. The V gene's germline CDR1 is GTSNPN and CDR2 SVGIG (reference sequence). The J segment lost 8 bases and the V segment lost 0 bases, leaving 3 bases of the junction unmatched. The CDR3 spans 15 residues. CDR3 in amino acids: CAWSVLTSGRDIQYF. The CDR3 region has the DNA TGTGCCTGGAGTGTACTGACTAGCGGGAGGGACATTCAGTACTTC. Based on the CDR3 plus reference TRBV30 and TRBJ2-4, the full variable domain is SQTIHQWPATLVQPVGSPLSLECTVEGTSNPNLYWYRQAAGRGLQLLFYSVGIGQISSEVPQNLSASRPQDRQFILSSKKLLLSDSGFYLCAWSVLTSGRDIQYFGAGTRLSVL.

This clonotype appeared many times. The rearrangement links TRBV6-4 to TRBJ2-2; 10 bases map to TRBD2. There are 17 residues in the CDR3. The ends lost 2 bases at V and 3 bases at J; junction bases unmatched: 6. From germline, CDR1 is MRHNA and CDR2 SNTAGT. The chain's CDR3 is CASSDNLAGDHTGELFF. CDR3 nucleotides: TGTGCCAGCAGTGACAATCTAGCGGGAGATCACACCGGGGAGCTGTTTTTT.

This clonotype appeared many times. V is TRBV10-3 and J is TRBJ2-7; D gene ambiguous. CDR3 size: 11 residues. Germline CDR1 ENHRY, CDR2 SYGVKD. Deletions cut 8 bases from V and 3 bases from J, with 8 bases between. The CDR3 spells CAISADYEQYF. CDR3 bases: TGTGCCATCTCTGCAGACTACGAGCAGTACTTC.

This clonotype has ten or more counts. The chain joins TRBV19 to TRBJ1-1; D may be TRBD1 (5 bases). Germline CDR1 and CDR2: LNHDA and SQIVND (reference sequence). Trimming cost V 7 bases and J 3 bases, with 18 bases left between them. This CDR3 is built from 15 residues. In DNA form, the CDR3 reads TGTGCCAGTATGGGGGGGATGGCTTCTTACACTGAAGCTTTCTTT. It is translated as CASMGGMASYTEAFF. The whole variable domain, filled in from reference TRBV19 and TRBJ1-1, reads DGGITQSPKYLFRKEGQNVTLSCEQNLNHDAMYWYRQDPGQGLRLIYYSQIVNDFQKGDIAEGYSVSREKKESFPLTVTSAQKNPTAFYLCASMGGMASYTEAFFGQGTRLTVV.

To note about this clonotype: Relative to the germline gene, one junction end is altered; a read error may explain this. The chain employs TRBV3-1 and TRBJ2-7; tentatively, D is TRBD1 (5 bases). This CDR3 contains 13 residues. Germline V gene data show CDR1 as LGHDT and CDR2 as YNNKEL (reference sequence). The CDR3 here is CASSHRETYKQYF. For the CDR3, the DNA is TGTGCCAGCAGCCACAGGGAAACCTACAAGCAGTACTTC.